This is a list of T cell receptor beta chains from one sample in a study of response to subunit inactivated influenza vaccine. Via MiXCR, TCRdb re-called the RT-PCR reads, giving one row per CDR3 protein. The sample holds hundreds of thousands of distinct CDR3 sequences, around 16% seen once. Sample: PBMCs from blood, taken roughly 12 days after vaccination. All receptors derive from a man aged 45-65 years who received an inactivated influenza vaccine. CDR3s include the opening cysteine and the closing phenylalanine or tryptophan. A D gene is named only where the DNA matches it firmly. Some rows have no size entry. The others give once, few or many, or a class for an expanded clone.

CDR3 DNA,CDR3 protein,clone size,V gene,J gene,D gene
TGTGCCAGTAGTATAGTTGGAGGTTCCTACGAGCAGTACTTC,CASSIVGGSYEQYF,-,TRBV19,TRBJ2-7,-
TGTGCCAGCAGTCTAGCGGGAGGGCCGGATGAGCAGTTCTTC,CASSLAGGPDEQFF,many,TRBV7-2,TRBJ2-1,TRBD2
TGCGCCAGCAGAAGGGACTACACCTACAATGAGCAGTTCTTC,CASRRDYTYNEQFF,many,TRBV10-2,TRBJ2-1,TRBD2
TGCAGCGTCGGTGGGACTCGTAATGAAAAACTGTTTTTT,CSVGGTRNEKLFF,-,TRBV29-1,TRBJ1-4,-
TGTGCCACCCACACGGACAGAAGGTATGGGGCCAACGTCCTGACTTTC,CATHTDRRYGANVLTF,-,TRBV7-8,TRBJ2-6,-
TGCAGCGTTGACAGCCCAGGCGGGTACGGTGAGCAGTTCTTC,CSVDSPGGYGEQFF,many,TRBV29-1,TRBJ2-1,-
TGCGCCAGCAGCCAAGATCGGGGGGTTGTGTATGGCTACACCTTC,CASSQDRGVVYGYTF,few,TRBV4-1,TRBJ1-2,-
TGTGCCAGCAGCCAAGATCGCATACCGACATTT,CASSQDRIPTF,-,TRBV4-2,TRBJ1-1,-
TGCAGTGCAAATGACCCGGGGATGGGGGGCTACGAGCAGTACTTC,CSANDPGMGGYEQYF,few,TRBV20-1,TRBJ2-7,-
TGTGCCAGCAGACTACAGGGTAGGAACACTGAAGCTTTCTTT,CASRLQGRNTEAFF,-,TRBV6-1,TRBJ1-1,-
TGTGCCAGCAGTTTCAACCCGGGCAGAGACTTGTACAATGAGCAGTTCTTC,CASSFNPGRDLYNEQFF,-,TRBV28,TRBJ2-1,-
TGTGCCAGTTCCGGGACTAGCGGGAGGGCCGCCAATGAGCAGTTCTTC,CASSGTSGRAANEQFF,few,TRBV6-4,TRBJ2-1,TRBD2
TGTGCCAGCACTCTCGGAGGGGGCATCGGATACGAGCAGTACTTC,CASTLGGGIGYEQYF,few,TRBV12-3/TRBV12-4,TRBJ2-7,-
TGTGCCAGTAGTGATAGCGGAAGAGTCCCCTATGAGCAGTTCTTC,CASSDSGRVPYEQFF,-,TRBV19,TRBJ2-1,-
TGCGCCAGCAGCTTGTTGGGACAGGGAAGAACTGAAGCTTTCTTT,CASSLLGQGRTEAFF,-,TRBV5-1,TRBJ1-1,TRBD1
TGTGCCAGCAGCCAAGTAGGAGCACCCTACGAGCAGTACTTC,CASSQVGAPYEQYF,-,TRBV4-2,TRBJ2-7,-
TGTGCCAGCAGCTGGACTAGCCAGCCCCCAGATACGCAGTATTTT,CASSWTSQPPDTQYF,-,TRBV5-5,TRBJ2-3,TRBD2
TGTGCCAGCAGTTTATCGAGGGGAAGGAGCTCCTACGAGCAGTACTTC,CASSLSRGRSSYEQYF,few,TRBV27,TRBJ2-7,-
TGTGCCATCAGTGAGTCCAGGCCAGGGGAAGAGACCCAGTACTTC,CAISESRPGEETQYF,-,TRBV10-3,TRBJ2-5,-
TGTGCCAGCAGTTTTGCCGGACAGGGAGGAAACACCATATATTTT,CASSFAGQGGNTIYF,-,TRBV28,TRBJ1-3,TRBD1
TGTGCCAGCAGCTCACTGACAGTGCAGGAAAAACTGTTTTTT,CASSSLTVQEKLFF,-,TRBV6-2/TRBV6-3,TRBJ1-4,-
TGCGCCAGCAGCTTGGTGGGTCAGAACACTGAAGCTTTCTTT,CASSLVGQNTEAFF,many,TRBV5-1,TRBJ1-1,-
TGCGCCAGCAGTGGAGCGGATCCCAGCGCCTACGAGCAGTACTTC,CASSGADPSAYEQYF,-,TRBV10-1,TRBJ2-7,-
TGTGCCAGCAGCTTAGATGTTGGGCAGGGGGCGTACAATGAGCAGTTCTTC,CASSLDVGQGAYNEQFF,-,TRBV11-1,TRBJ2-1,TRBD1
TGTGCCAGCAGCCCTAGACAGGGGGACTACGAGCAGTACTTC,CASSPRQGDYEQYF,few,TRBV9,TRBJ2-7,TRBD1
TGTGCCAGCAGCGTAGACGGCCTGTACTATGGCTACACCTTC,CASSVDGLYYGYTF,few,TRBV9,TRBJ1-2,-
TGTGCCAGCAGCCCCCAGGGAGGGTACTCCTACGAGCAGTACTTC,CASSPQGGYSYEQYF,-,TRBV7-2,TRBJ2-7,TRBD2
TGTGCCAGCAGCAACGGACAGTATAGCAATCAGCCCCAGCATTTT,CASSNGQYSNQPQHF,-,TRBV7-2,TRBJ1-5,-
TGTGCCAGCAGGCGCCCTGACGGGGGGTCCGGGGAGCTGTTTTTT,CASRRPDGGSGELFF,-,TRBV2,TRBJ2-2,TRBD2
TGCAGTGCTCCTATAAGGGGACTAGCGGGAGGCTCCTACAATGAGCAGTTCTTC,CSAPIRGLAGGSYNEQFF,-,TRBV20-1,TRBJ2-1,TRBD2
TGTGCCAGCAGCTTAGGTATTACGGAAGAGACCCAGTACTTC,CASSLGITEETQYF,many,TRBV7-9,TRBJ2-5,-
TGCAGTGCTAGTTTAGCGGGGGGTTTCGAGCAGTACTTC,CSASLAGGFEQYF,few,TRBV20-1,TRBJ2-7,TRBD2
TGCAGTGCCCAGTACTCTGGGGCCAACGTCCTGACTTTC,CSAQYSGANVLTF,-,TRBV20-1,TRBJ2-6,-
TGCAGTGCGCGCCCGGGACTAGCGGGTTCCTACGAGCAGTACTTC,CSARPGLAGSYEQYF,-,TRBV20-1,TRBJ2-7,TRBD2
TGCGCCAGCAGCTTCGGTCAACCGCGAGTCACCGGGGAGCTGTTTTTT,CASSFGQPRVTGELFF,many,TRBV5-1,TRBJ2-2,-
TGTGCCAGCAGGGACAGGGAGGGGGGCCCTGAAGCTTTCTTT,CASRDREGGPEAFF,few,TRBV6-1,TRBJ1-1,TRBD1
TGCGCCAGCAGCCAAGAACATATCTTCCGGGACAGTGGGGATTCCTATAATTCACCCCTCCACTTT,CASSQEHIFRDSGDSYNSPLHF,many,TRBV4-1,TRBJ1-6,TRBD1
TGTGCCAGCAGCGGAAGGGACAGGGAAATCGATACGCAGTCTTTT,CASSGRDREIDTQSF,-,TRBV5-6,TRBJ2-3,TRBD1
TGCAGTGCTACACAGGGCGCCTTT,CSATQGAF,-,TRBV20-1,TRBJ1-1,-
TGCGCCAGCAGCCGCAGCGGGACACTGAACACTGAAGCTTTCTTT,CASSRSGTLNTEAFF,few,TRBV4-3,TRBJ1-1,-
TGTGCCAGCAGCCCTAAGAGGTCTAGCGGGATCAATGAGCAGTTCTTC,CASSPKRSSGINEQFF,-,TRBV7-9,TRBJ2-1,TRBD2
TGCAGTGCTAGAGATGGACAGGGAGCTGGCTACGAGCAGTACTTC,CSARDGQGAGYEQYF,-,TRBV20-1,TRBJ2-7,TRBD1
TGCAGCGTTACCGGGACTAGCGGGAGTGGGGAGCAGTTCTTC,CSVTGTSGSGEQFF,many,TRBV29-1,TRBJ2-1,TRBD2
TGCGCCAGCAGCATCTATACAGGGAACTATGGCTACACCTTC,CASSIYTGNYGYTF,-,TRBV5-1,TRBJ1-2,-
TGTGCCAGCAGCTTATCCGAGGGGCGGTACACCGGGGAGCTGTTTTTT,CASSLSEGRYTGELFF,-,TRBV7-9,TRBJ2-2,-
TGTGCCAGCAGTACACCACAGGGGGTCAATGAGCAGTTCTTC,CASSTPQGVNEQFF,-,TRBV6-1,TRBJ2-1,TRBD1
TGCGCCAGCGGGAAGACAGGGGCGAATGAGCAGTTCTTC,CASGKTGANEQFF,few,TRBV10-2,TRBJ2-1,TRBD1
TGCAGTGCCAGGAAGCCCCCAGATACGCAGTATTTT,CSARKPPDTQYF,few,TRBV20-1,TRBJ2-3,-
TGCGCCAGCAGATGGTCCCGGGTTATAGATACGCAGTATTTT,CASRWSRVIDTQYF,-,TRBV4-3,TRBJ2-3,-
TGTGCCAGCAGCCCTCGCATTGACAGGGCTAGCAATCAGCCCCAGCATTTT,CASSPRIDRASNQPQHF,few,TRBV14,TRBJ1-5,TRBD1
TGCGCCAGCAGCCAAGCATCGGGGGGAGTCAATCAGCCCCAGCATTTT,CASSQASGGVNQPQHF,few,TRBV4-1,TRBJ1-5,-
TGTGCCAGCAGCCAAGATCCCAGCGGGGCACTCCAAGAGACCCAGTACTTC,CASSQDPSGALQETQYF,few,TRBV3-1,TRBJ2-5,TRBD2
TGTGCCAGCAGCAAACTAGGGGGACACCAGCTTCAAGATACGCAGTATTTT,CASSKLGGHQLQDTQYF,-,TRBV21-1,TRBJ2-3,-
TGTGCCAGCAGTACGGGACAGGGTCTTAACGAGCAGTACTTC,CASSTGQGLNEQYF,few,TRBV12-3/TRBV12-4,TRBJ2-7,TRBD1
TGCAGCGTCGCAAGGACCGCAAACACTGAAGCTTTCTTT,CSVARTANTEAFF,-,TRBV29-1,TRBJ1-1,-
TGTGCCAGCACCCTGGACAGTGGAAACACCATATATTTT,CASTLDSGNTIYF,-,TRBV2,TRBJ1-3,-
TGTGCCACCAGTCCACTCTGGGACAGGGTTTACAATGAGCAGTTCTTC,CATSPLWDRVYNEQFF,few,TRBV15,TRBJ2-1,TRBD1